This TCR beta chain comes out of a study of chemoradiotherapy in HPV16-positive cancers. Profiled with immunoSEQ multiplex PCR; TCRdb holds only in-frame clones, not every one. The sample has under 20,000 clones; 75% to 80% are singletons. V shed 3 bases and J 4 bases; nucleotides not matched to a gene: 3. The length of the CDR3 is 14 residues. The germline V gene has CDR1 MDHEN and CDR2 SYDVKM. Collection of the sample occurred from a patient who underwent chemoradiotherapy. V gene TRBV28 combines with J gene TRBJ2-5; 9 bases match TRBD1. This clonotype was sampled from a human donor with HPV-associated anogenital cancer. The CDR3 DNA sequence: TGTGCCAGCAGTTTCGGGACAGGGCTAGAGACCCAGTACTTC. Translating gives CASSFGTGLETQYF.